Each of the 11 T cell receptor beta chains below was sequenced from the same sample in a study of T-cell reconstitution after alpha-beta-depleted transplantation in children. Unique molecular identifiers were incorporated into the prepared TCRbeta library. From the PCR reads, TCRdb called clonotypes with MiXCR, one entry per CDR3 protein. Of about 980,000 distinct CDR3 sequences in the sample, about 29% were seen once. Here the sequenced sample was PBMCs, mostly from graft donor cells, taken 360 days after TCRalphabeta/CD19-depleted stem cell transplant. The receptors derive from a boy in the first two years of life who had a stem cell transplant for SCID, so the T cells may come from the graft donor.

This clonotype has just a few counts. This sequence joins TRBV28 and TRBJ2-6; D may be TRBD1 or TRBD2 (5 bases each). Trimming removed 2 bases from V and 0 bases from J, with 11 bases in between. Germline V lookup: CDR1 MDHEN, CDR2 SYDVKM. CDR3 length equals 17 residues. CDR3 in DNA: TGTGCCAGCAGTTTAGGGGACCTTTTCTCTGGGGCCAACGTCCTGACTTTC. Translation: CASSLGDLFSGANVLTF.

The genes are TRBV29-1 and TRBJ1-2; 8 positions match TRBD1. V shed 4 bases, J shed 8 bases, and the junction held 6 bases outside the gene matches. Germline V gene lookup returns CDR1 SQVTM and CDR2 ANQGSEA. The CDR3 sequence is 12 residues long. In nucleotides, the CDR3 is TGCAGCGTTGCCAGGGGGCTGTCGGGCTACACCTTC. It translates to CSVARGLSGYTF.

V and J are TRBV28 and TRBJ2-3, with 9 nucleotides matching TRBD2. With 2 bases clipped from V and 2 bases from J, the junction kept 5 bases outside the gene matches. The CDR3 totals 16 residues. CDR1 is MDHEN and CDR2 is SYDVKM in the germline V gene. The CDR3 nucleotides are TGTGCCAGCAGTTTACGCCTAGCGGGGACCACAGATACGCAGTATTTT. Translating it yields CASSLRLAGTTDTQYF.

In its sample, this clonotype was seen a few times. This rearrangement joins TRBV11-2 to TRBJ2-1; the match to TRBD1 covers 7 bases. Trimming took 1 base from V and 7 from J; bases not matched to a gene: 7. Looked up from germline, CDR1 is SGHAT and CDR2 is FQNNGV. The CDR3 has 15 residues. CDR3 DNA sequence: TGTGCCAGCAGCTTAGGGGACAGTGCCTGGAATGAGCAGTTCTTC. It yields the protein CASSLGDSAWNEQFF.

The J gene is TRBJ2-3, the V gene TRBV4-1; 7 bases match TRBD2. Looked up from germline, CDR1 is MGHRA and CDR2 is YSYEKL. The CDR3 contains 16 residues. J gave up 8 bases and V 6 bases, and 17 bases lay outside the gene matches. The CDR3 bases are TGCGCCAGCAGTTTGGGCTCGGTACTCCCTAGCGGTACGCAGTATTTT. Protein sequence: CASSLGSVLPSGTQYF.

This clonotype was recorded a few times. The rearrangement joins TRBV5-1 to TRBJ1-1, with D hard to call. The CDR3 covers 15 residues. Deletions cut 0 bases from V and 1 base from J, with 10 bases between. Germline CDR1 reads SGHRS; CDR2 reads YFSETQ. CDR3 sequence: CASSLDGIPNTEAFF. The CDR3 DNA reads TGCGCCAGCAGCTTGGATGGCATCCCGAACACTGAAGCTTTCTTT.

The genes are TRBV12-3 or TRBV12-4 and TRBJ2-5, with 11 positions matching TRBD2. The CDR3 spans 18 residues. The V and J ends lost 3 bases and 0 bases, in that order; junction bases with no gene match: 9. Here the CDR3 reads CASSLGLAAVPYQETQYF. Here the CDR3 DNA reads TGTGCCAGCAGTTTGGGACTAGCGGCAGTCCCGTACCAAGAGACCCAGTACTTC.

The V gene is TRBV5-1, the J gene TRBJ2-7; TRBD1 agrees at 9 bases. Per the germline V gene, CDR1 is SGHRS and CDR2 is YFSETQ. The CDR3 extends over 15 amino acids. With 0 bases clipped from V and 4 bases from J, the junction kept 5 bases outside the gene matches. The CDR3 loop is CASSLGDRAFYEQYF. The CDR3 DNA sequence: TGCGCCAGCAGCTTGGGGGACAGGGCTTTTTACGAGCAGTACTTC. Using reference TRBV5-1 and TRBJ2-7 for the parts outside the CDR3, the full variable domain is KAGVTQTPRYLIKTRGQQVTLSCSPISGHRSVSWYQQTPGQGLQFLFEYFSETQRNKGNFPGRFSGRQFSNSRSEMNVSTLELGDSALYLCASSLGDRAFYEQYFGPGTRLTVT.

The J gene is TRBJ1-3, the V gene TRBV10-2; TRBD1 aligns across 7 bases. The CDR3 runs to 15 residues. Germline V gene data show CDR1 as WSHSY and CDR2 as SAAADI. V lost 5 bases to trimming and J lost 0 bases; unmatched junction nucleotides: 4. The CDR3 here is CASSTGVISGNTIYF. The CDR3 DNA sequence: TGCGCCAGCAGTACAGGGGTAATCTCTGGAAACACCATATATTTT.

This chain uses TRBV6-1 with TRBJ2-1; 8 bases match TRBD1. In germline, CDR1 is MNHNS, CDR2 SASEGT. With 1 base clipped from V and 10 bases from J, the junction kept 9 bases outside the gene matches. The CDR3 extends over 15 amino acids. Here the CDR3 DNA reads TGTGCCAGCAGTGAAGGGGGGACAGGACGACGGGAGCAGTTCTTC. Protein: CASSEGGTGRREQFF.

This chain links TRBV12-3 or TRBV12-4 with TRBJ2-7; tentative D call: TRBD1 (6 bases). Trimming removed 1 base at V and 3 bases at J, with 22 bases between. This CDR3 contains 18 residues. The CDR3 nucleotides are TGTGCCAGCAGTTTAGGGATTTTGGGACAAAAAACGGACTACGAGCAGTACTTC. Its protein product is CASSLGILGQKTDYEQYF.